The clone carrying this T cell receptor beta chain was counted between two and nine times. What it recognizes is unknown. Germline CDR1 and CDR2: LGHDT and YNNKEL (reference sequence). V gave up 1 base and J gave up 1 base, with 8 bases separating them. The CDR3 loop spans 14 amino acids. These data are taken from a study of regulatory T cells in long-lasting Graves disease. Time point reported: newly diagnosed GD, antithyroid drugs for less than 3 months. RNA from PBMCs was the source of the TCR library. Patients were from an endocrinology department in Xi'an, China. Both iRepertoire HTBI primers and Arm-PCR of CDR3 regions were used to build the TCR beta libraries. A single record per CDR3 protein comes from TCRdb applying MiXCR to the multiplex PCR reads. The sample includes a few hundred thousand distinct CDR3 sequences, around 19% of them seen just once. Study results and limitations: TRBV28, TRBJ1-2 and TRBJ2-5 were segments that persistent disease favored. Persistent Graves' patients showed reduced TCR diversity versus newly diagnosed patients. Possibly, accuracy suffered from the small sample size.

The chain recombines TRBV3-1 with TRBJ2-7, with D possibly matching TRBD2 (6 bases). This clonotype originated in a female donor with Graves disease. This sample comprised peripheral blood mononuclear cells (PBMCs), obtained at new diagnosis, from a patient treated with antithyroid drugs. In DNA form, the CDR3 reads TGTGCCAGCAGCCAAGGCGGGGAATCCTACGAGCAGTACTTC. Translation gives CASSQGGESYEQYF.